Shown below are 13 T cell receptor beta chains from a single sample sequenced in a study of neurological immune-mediated disorders. In TCRdb, the 5' RACE reads were re-called with MiXCR into one record per CDR3 protein. The sample includes tens of thousands of distinct CDR3 sequences, 2% to 2.5% seen only once; the top ten take under 4%. Sample: PBMCs. The receptors originated from a man aged 50 or older with multiple sclerosis.

In its sample, this clonotype was seen many times. The V and J genes are TRBV7-9 and TRBJ1-2; D may be TRBD1 (6 bases). CDR1 is SEHNR, CDR2 FQNEAQ, per germline (reference sequence). The CDR3 has 15 residues. Trimming cost V 0 bases and J 1 base, with 9 bases left between them. The CDR3, as DNA: TGTGCCAGCAGCTTAGCAGGACAGCATAACTATGGCTACACCTTC. Its protein product is CASSLAGQHNYGYTF.

This clonotype was seen at least ten times. The gene calls are TRBV6-8 and TRBJ2-7; D gene unclear. This CDR3 comprises 9 residues. CDR1 and CDR2 (germline): MNHGY, SAAAGT. V was clipped by 9 bases and J by 9 bases, with 9 bases between them. DNA of the CDR3: TGTGCCAGGGAACACGGGCAGTACTTC. Translated, it gives CAREHGQYF.

This clonotype was seen at least ten times. The chain combines TRBV12-3 or TRBV12-4 with TRBJ2-1, with 7 nucleotides matching TRBD2. The V and J ends lost 5 bases and 8 bases, in that order; junction bases with no gene match: 15. CDR3 length: 16 residues. The chain's CDR3 is CASSPTGASGPYEQFF. The CDR3 coding sequence is TGTGCCAGCAGTCCCACCGGAGCTAGCGGTCCCTATGAGCAGTTCTTC.

This clonotype was recorded at least ten times. V gene TRBV5-1 combines with J gene TRBJ2-2; maybe TRBD2 (6 bases). Deletions cut 4 bases from V and 3 bases from J, with 13 bases between. The CDR3 is 15 residues long. Per the germline V gene, CDR1 is SGHRS and CDR2 is YFSETQ. Written as DNA, the CDR3 is TGCGCCAGCAGCCCCGGGGACTGGGACACCGGGGAGCTGTTTTTT. Translating gives CASSPGDWDTGELFF.

This clonotype was recorded many times. The chain combines TRBV20-1 with TRBJ2-7, with 10 bases identical to TRBD1. Germline V gene sequence: CDR1 DFQATT, CDR2 SNEGSKA (reference sequence). This CDR3 is built from 15 residues. Losses at the gene ends were 2 bases for V and 3 bases for J; bases not matched to a gene: 7. The CDR3 sequence is CSARSRDRGYYEQYF. CDR3 in DNA: TGCAGTGCTAGAAGCCGGGACAGGGGTTACTACGAGCAGTACTTC.

This clonotype was seen at least ten times. The rearrangement links TRBV12-3 or TRBV12-4 to TRBJ2-2; the match to TRBD2 covers 9 bases. This CDR3 spans 15 amino acids. Losses at the gene ends were 6 bases for V and 2 bases for J; bases not matched to a gene: 4. The CDR3 sequence is CASRGSGRNTGELFF. CDR3 bases: TGTGCCAGCAGAGGTAGCGGGAGAAACACCGGGGAGCTGTTTTTT.

This clonotype has ten or more counts. The V call is TRBV5-6, the J call TRBJ2-7, with D possibly being TRBD2 (7 bases). This CDR3 comprises 14 residues. Deletions cut 3 bases from V and 5 bases from J, with 15 bases between. Germline V lookup: CDR1 SGHDT, CDR2 YYEEEE. The CDR3 DNA reads TGTGCCAGCAGCTGGGGGGGGGCTAGCCACGAGCAGTACTTC. Its protein product is CASSWGGASHEQYF. Full variable domain (outside the CDR3, taken from reference TRBV5-6 and TRBJ2-7): DAGVTQSPTHLIKTRGQQVTLRCSPKSGHDTVSWYQQALGQGPQFIFQYYEEEERQRGNFPDRFSGHQFPNYSSELNVNALLLGDSALYLCASSWGGASHEQYFGPGTRLTVT.

This clonotype was detected ten times or more. The V and J genes are TRBV29-1 and TRBJ1-1, with D possibly being TRBD1 (5 bases). Per germline, CDR1 SQVTM and CDR2 ANQGSEA. This CDR3 has 13 amino acids. The ends were cut back, 8 bases at V and 0 bases at J, with 13 bases in the middle. DNA of the CDR3: TGCAGCTCCTGGAGAGGGGTGAACACTGAAGCTTTCTTT. Protein sequence: CSSWRGVNTEAFF.

This clonotype came up many times. V usage is TRBV20-1 and J usage is TRBJ2-6, with 7 bases matching TRBD1. Germline CDR1 is DFQATT and CDR2 is SNEGSKA (reference sequence). This CDR3 is 17 amino acids long. V shed 6 bases and J 0 bases; nucleotides not matched to a gene: 11. The CDR3 DNA reads as TGCAGTGCGAACGGACAGGTTTTGAACTCTGGGGCCAACGTCCTGACTTTC. Protein sequence: CSANGQVLNSGANVLTF.

This clonotype was counted at least ten times. The CDR3 nucleotides read TGCGCCAGCAGCTTCGGTCTCACCGGGGAGCTGTTTTTT. Protein sequence: CASSFGLTGELFF. The chain links TRBV5-1 to TRBJ2-2; D not resolved. The CDR3 totals 13 residues. With 2 bases removed from V and 4 bases from J, the gap between germline ends came to 6 bases. CDR1 and CDR2 (germline): SGHRS, YFSETQ.

This clonotype occurred many times. CDR3 protein: CASIRQVNEKLFF. The CDR3 DNA is TGTGCCAGCATACGACAGGTTAATGAAAAACTGTTTTTT. The rearrangement links TRBV6-1 to TRBJ1-4; a possible D gene is TRBD1 (6 bases). The CDR3 has 13 residues. Per germline, CDR1 MNHNS and CDR2 SASEGT. Deletions cut 7 bases from V and 4 bases from J, with 10 bases between.

This clonotype occurred many times. V and J are TRBV7-8 and TRBJ2-1; 7 bases agree with TRBD1. Trimming cost V 5 bases and J 5 bases; bases outside gene matches: 9. Germline V lookup: CDR1 SGHVS, CDR2 FQNEAQ. The CDR3 consists of 15 residues. This CDR3 reads CASSAGQQGNNEQFF. CDR3 in DNA: TGTGCCAGCAGCGCGGGCCAACAGGGGAACAATGAGCAGTTCTTC.

This clonotype occurred a few times. Possible read error: a much larger clone is one base away. The genes are TRBV4-1 and TRBJ1-1; D is perhaps TRBD1 (5 bases). Germline V gene lookup returns CDR1 MGHRA and CDR2 YSYEKL. There are 14 residues in the CDR3. The CDR3 nucleotides read TGCGCCAGCAGCCAAAGCAGGGTAGGGACTGCAGCTTTCTTT. Protein: CASSQSRVGTAAFF.